This paragraph covers one T cell receptor (beta chain) sequence. Its antigen specificity is not known. No qualities accompany the bases; no much larger clone lies one base away. The time point label on this specimen signifies: 20 to 25 months on ibrutinib. For TCR beta library preparation, roughly 2.1 micrograms of genomic DNA was extracted from cryopreserved PBMCs. Longitudinal blood samples from CLL patients on ibrutinib monotherapy underwent high-throughput TCR beta sequencing. The patients were enrolled in a single-center, open-label phase 2 trial of ibrutinib monotherapy. The goal of deep resolution MiSeq sequencing was a depth between 1 in 1 million and 1 in 200,000 T cells, and coverage averaged 10x per clonotype. The immunoSEQ hsTCRB Kit was used to generate TCR beta libraries. Regarding the original processing steps: The data were analyzed with ImmunoSEQ Analyzer and ImmunoSEQ Data Assistant, and V, D and J gene assignments followed IMGT definitions. Clonality was computed as one minus normalized Shannon entropy of productive rearrangement frequencies, ranging from 0 to 1. Only overrepresented clonotypes making up at least 0.05% of each patient's repertoire were included in the public clonotype analysis. Repertoires from thirteen age-matched healthy donors in immuneACCESS were used as clonality controls. This is the immuneACCESS table as TCRdb keeps it, with only in-frame sequences that have V and J called. A part of the clones is gone; compared with another copy, unresolved V genes explain less than half, and the rest is unexplained. D and trimming come from the DNA, and the V and J calls and clone size come from that table. The sample contains approximately 200,000 clones, approximately 72% of them found a single time. Over 10% of the sample is held by the ten biggest clonotypes.

This sample stems from a study of cytotoxic CD8 clonotypes in ibrutinib-treated CLL (dated by TCRdb to the early 2020s). The study in broad terms: In this cohort, over 14 patients were treatment-naive and approximately ten were relapsed/refractory, while about 17 had unmutated IGHV. Responses were partial in roughly 24 patients and complete in 2; after median approximately 67 months follow-up, about 14 stayed in remission and approximately 12 progressed. The response samples were drawn at a median of roughly eleven months into treatment, with a range of roughly 6 to 36 months. Samples averaged approximately 260,000 productive templates and just under 95,000 productive rearrangements. Longitudinal samples were obtainable from about 30% of the roughly 90 participants in the trial. Cryopreserved peripheral blood mononuclear cells were collected before treatment, at response, and at either disease progression or sustained remission. Patients were still on ibrutinib when every remission and progressive disease sample was collected. What the research found in general, with its limitations: Sustained-remission and progressing patients did not have matched sampling times, and lymph node repertoires were not examined. Public clonotypes were rare and either contracted or stayed stable during treatment, and the rise in clonality at ibrutinib response reflected the expansion of private clonotypes. Baseline clonality was found to be higher than that of age-matched healthy donors and was strongly correlated with circulating CD8+ T-cell counts. Clonality increased at ibrutinib response, stayed stable in sustained remission, and fell back toward baseline at progression.

V is cut back by 6 bases and J by 3 bases, with 10 bases in the junction unmatched. For CDR1 and CDR2, the germline V gene (reference sequence) lists MNHNY and SVGAGI. Spanning cysteine to phenylalanine, the CDR3 consists of 15 amino acids. The read is trimmed to its CDR3 DNA, 45 bases read in frame from base 1. This receptor was taken from a human donor with chronic lymphocytic leukemia. This sequence uses TRBV6-6 and TRBJ2-7; a stretch of 8 junction bases matches TRBD1. The source was PBMCs, collected after 24 months of ibrutinib treatment. The CDR3 reads as follows: CASRSTGQAHYEQYF. The sequence in DNA is TGTGCCAGCAGGTCTACGGGACAGGCCCACTACGAGCAGTACTTC.